Included here is one T cell receptor beta chain sequence, with context. J gave up 4 bases and V 3 bases, and 7 bases lay outside the gene matches. The germline V gene encodes CDR1 DFQATT and CDR2 SNEGSKA (reference sequence). This CDR3 contains 15 residues. The entry originates in a study of blood T cell repertoires in COVID-19. Using immunoSEQ multiplex PCR, the repertoire was profiled, and TCRdb retains in-frame clones only, with some absent. This sample has about 78,000 clones; approximately 89% occur once, and the top ten carry approximately 1.9%. This TCR derives from an older woman with acute or convalescent COVID-19. Sequenced input: peripheral blood. The chain couples TRBV20-1 to TRBJ2-7, with TRBD2 identical over 12 bases. The DNA of the CDR3 is TGCAGTGCTAGTCGTCTAGCGGGAGGGAAGTACGAGCAGTACTTC. It specifies CSASRLAGGKYEQYF.